The 14 T cell receptor beta chains listed next were all sequenced from one sample in a study of blood T cell repertoires in COVID-19. The repertoire was sequenced with immunoSEQ multiplex PCR; TCRdb's copy has only in-frame clones and lacks some. Of 200,000 to 300,000 clones listed, more than 75% are singletons. Sample: peripheral blood. The receptor set was obtained from a woman between 40 and 55 years old who had recovered from COVID-19.

The chain has TRBV9 and TRBJ1-1; 9 bases line up with TRBD1. CDR1 is SGDLS and CDR2 is YYNGEE in the germline V gene. The CDR3 is made up of 16 amino acids. V lost 0 bases, J lost 3 bases, and 6 bases stayed unmatched. As DNA, the CDR3 is TGTGCCAGCAGCGTAGCAGTGGACAGGGGAGACACTGAAGCTTTCTTT. This encodes CASSVAVDRGDTEAFF.

The V and J genes are TRBV5-1 and TRBJ1-1, with D perhaps TRBD1 (5 bases). The ends were cut back, 6 bases at V and 1 base at J, with 16 bases in the middle. The CDR3 loop spans 15 amino acids. CDR1 is SGHRS, CDR2 YFSETQ, per germline. Here the CDR3 reads CASTKGRQSNTEAFF. In DNA, the CDR3 is TGCGCCAGCACGAAGGGTAGACAGTCGAACACTGAAGCTTTCTTT.

The CDR3 is CASSSQGHSNQPQHF. The CDR3 DNA reads as TGTGCCAGCAGCTCACAGGGACATAGCAATCAGCCCCAGCATTTT. V usage is TRBV7-2 and J usage is TRBJ1-5, with D possibly being TRBD1 (6 bases). Trimming pared 4 bases from V and 0 bases from J, leaving 10 bases between. This CDR3 has 15 amino acids. The V gene's germline CDR1 is SGHTA and CDR2 FQGNSA.

V gene TRBV5-1 combines with J gene TRBJ1-2, with 7 nucleotides matching TRBD1. Germline CDR1 SGHRS, CDR2 YFSETQ. The length of the CDR3 is 14 residues. Germline trimming cut 4 bases from V and 5 bases from J; bases unmatched to any gene: 8. The CDR3 region is CASSQGQASYGYTF. As DNA, the CDR3 is TGCGCCAGCAGCCAAGGACAGGCTTCTTATGGCTACACCTTC. Together with reference TRBV5-1 and TRBJ1-2, the CDR3 gives the full variable domain: KAGVTQTPRYLIKTRGQQVTLSCSPISGHRSVSWYQQTPGQGLQFLFEYFSETQRNKGNFPGRFSGRQFSNSRSEMNVSTLELGDSALYLCASSQGQASYGYTFGSGTRLTVV.

The rearrangement joins TRBV19 to TRBJ2-5, with a tentative D call TRBD2 (5 bases). The germline V and J ends were trimmed by 5 bases and 2 bases, with 15 bases remaining between them. The CDR3 has 15 residues. CDR1 LNHDA and CDR2 SQIVND come from the germline V gene (reference sequence). Here the CDR3 reads CASSGSGISQETQYF. The CDR3, as DNA: TGTGCCAGTAGTGGTTCCGGGATCTCACAAGAGACCCAGTACTTC.

This chain uses TRBV29-1 with TRBJ2-1; possible D gene TRBD1, 6 bases. The V and J ends lost 3 bases and 9 bases respectively, with 6 bases between them. The germline V gene has CDR1 SQVTM and CDR2 ANQGSEA. The CDR3 sequence is 10 residues long. The CDR3: CSVDRGEQFF. In DNA form, the CDR3 reads TGCAGCGTTGACAGGGGTGAGCAGTTCTTC.

The gene calls are TRBV10-3 and TRBJ2-7; D unresolved. V was trimmed by 0 bases and J by 7 bases, leaving 4 bases between them. CDR3 length: 11 amino acids. Germline V gene sequence: CDR1 ENHRY, CDR2 SYGVKD. CDR3: CAISESREQYF. The CDR3, as DNA: TGTGCCATCAGTGAGTCGAGGGAGCAGTACTTC.

This chain links TRBV6-5 with TRBJ2-7; tentatively, D is TRBD2 (5 bases). Per germline, CDR1 MNHEY and CDR2 SVGAGI. This CDR3 has 12 amino acids. The V end was cut by 7 bases, the J end by 6 bases, with 13 bases between. The CDR3 DNA sequence: TGTGCCAGCACCACGGCGGGTGGCGAGCAGTACTTC. Translation: CASTTAGGEQYF.

The rearrangement joins TRBV10-3 to TRBJ1-2; D not certain. CDR1 is ENHRY, CDR2 SYGVKD, per germline. The CDR3 is 17 amino acids. V dropped 8 bases and J dropped 4 bases, with 26 bases sitting between them. The CDR3: CAIVAENYEEGGYGYTF. The CDR3 nucleotides are TGTGCCATCGTGGCCGAGAATTACGAGGAGGGTGGCTATGGCTACACCTTC.

This chain links TRBV5-5 with TRBJ1-5; tentative D call: TRBD1 (6 bases). Deletions cut 2 bases from V and 6 bases from J, with 21 bases between. The length of the CDR3 is 17 residues. The germline V gene encodes CDR1 SGHKS and CDR2 YYEKEE (reference sequence). CDR3 sequence reads: CASSFMVRGARGQPQHF. CDR3 bases: TGTGCCAGCAGCTTTATGGTTCGGGGGGCTAGGGGTCAGCCCCAGCATTTT.

The J gene is TRBJ1-2, the V gene TRBV12-3 or TRBV12-4, with 8 positions matching TRBD1. The CDR3 covers 13 residues. Trimming at V came to 7 bases and at J to 3 bases, leaving 4 bases not matched to a gene. The CDR3, as DNA: TGTGCCAGCACCCCGGACAGGGACTATGGCTACACCTTC. As protein: CASTPDRDYGYTF.

The chain combines TRBV7-8 with TRBJ2-6; 11 positions match TRBD2. V lost 4 bases and J lost 0; bases outside the gene matches: 2. Germline V lookup: CDR1 SGHVS, CDR2 FQNEAQ. The CDR3 contains 17 residues. This CDR3 reads CASSWGLAASGANVLTF. DNA of the CDR3: TGTGCCAGCAGCTGGGGACTAGCGGCCTCTGGGGCCAACGTCCTGACTTTC.

This clone was counted only a few times. The rearrangement joins TRBV18 to TRBJ1-2; the D is unclear. Trimming stripped 3 bases from V and 1 base from J, with 6 bases between. The CDR3 spans 13 residues. In germline, CDR1 is KGHSH, CDR2 LQKENI. The CDR3 DNA reads as TGTGCCAGCTCACCGGGCAATAACTATGGCTACACCTTC. Amino acid sequence: CASSPGNNYGYTF.

V gene TRBV6-2 or TRBV6-3 combines with J gene TRBJ2-1, with 12 bases matching TRBD2. The ends lost 4 bases at V and 8 bases at J; junction bases unmatched: 3. CDR3 length equals 14 residues. Germline V gives CDR1 MNHEY, CDR2 SVGEGT. CDR3 in DNA: TGTGCCAGCAGTTCTAGCGGGGGGGCCCATGAGCAGTTCTTC. Residues: CASSSSGGAHEQFF.